Following are 22 T cell receptor beta chains from one sample sequenced in a study of T cell repertoires in cytomegalovirus infection. Via MiXCR, TCRdb re-called the reads, giving one row per CDR3 protein. The sample includes more than 400,000 distinct CDR3 sequences, around 27% of them seen just once. The sequenced sample was PBMCs. Receptors originate from a human donor in good health (CMV status not recorded). Some clones in this sample may be carry-over from other donors' samples.

V is TRBV6-2 or TRBV6-3 and J is TRBJ2-1; maybe TRBD2 (6 bases). V was trimmed by 5 bases and J by 2 bases, leaving 10 bases between them. The germline gives CDR1 MNHEY, CDR2 SVGEGT. This CDR3 has 14 residues. The CDR3: CASSGGRTYNEQFF. The CDR3 nucleotides read TGTGCCAGCAGTGGGGGGAGGACCTACAATGAGCAGTTCTTC.

The rearrangement links TRBV20-1 to TRBJ2-3; 8 bases align to TRBD1. J was trimmed by 8 bases and V by 0 bases; bases with no gene match: 7. The CDR3 loop spans 14 amino acids. CDR1 DFQATT and CDR2 SNEGSKA come from the germline V gene (reference sequence). The CDR3: CSARDYRGIGTQYF. In DNA, the CDR3 is TGCAGTGCTAGAGATTACAGGGGGATTGGTACGCAGTATTTT.

Many counts were recorded for this clonotype. This chain connects TRBV7-6 to TRBJ2-5, with TRBD2 matching 9 bases. The germline V gene has CDR1 SGHVS and CDR2 FNYEAQ. CDR3 length: 14 residues. V was clipped by 5 bases and J by 5 bases; unmatched bases: 6. The CDR3 here is CASSRIAGVETQYF. For the CDR3, the DNA is TGTGCCAGCAGCCGAATAGCGGGAGTGGAGACCCAGTACTTC.

This clonotype was seen repeatedly, ten times or more. This chain joins TRBV7-2 and TRBJ1-6; D call uncertain. V was cut by 0 bases and J by 9 bases, with 9 bases left in between. CDR1 is SGHTA, CDR2 FQGNSA, per germline. The CDR3 runs to 14 residues. CDR3 residues: CASSLAQESSPLHF. CDR3 sequence (DNA): TGTGCCAGCAGCTTAGCCCAGGAAAGTTCACCCCTCCACTTT.

The chain carries TRBV7-9 and TRBJ1-1; 9 bases align to TRBD1. Germline CDR1 is SEHNR and CDR2 is FQNEAQ (reference sequence). There are 16 residues in the CDR3. V lost 5 bases and J lost 5; bases outside the gene matches: 12. This CDR3 reads CASSQTPQQGATEAFF. In DNA form, the CDR3 reads TGTGCCAGCAGCCAAACTCCCCAACAGGGGGCAACTGAAGCTTTCTTT.

V and J are TRBV5-5 and TRBJ2-7, with 9 bases fitting TRBD2. V was pared by 4 bases and J by 5 bases, with 10 bases of the junction left unmatched. The CDR3 covers 15 residues. In germline, CDR1 is SGHKS, CDR2 YYEKEE (reference sequence). The CDR3 sequence: CASSRRLAGSDEQYF. CDR3 DNA sequence: TGTGCCAGCAGCCGCCGTCTAGCGGGAAGCGACGAGCAGTACTTC.

This clonotype was detected once. V usage is TRBV7-2 and J usage is TRBJ2-1; either TRBD1 or TRBD2 may fit D (5 bases each). The CDR3 covers 16 residues. From germline, CDR1 is SGHTA and CDR2 FQGNSA. V gave up 5 bases and J gave up 8 bases, with 22 bases separating them. CDR3 residues: CASSPSVWGSQDEQFF. DNA of the CDR3: TGTGCCAGCAGCCCGTCGGTGTGGGGGTCCCAGGATGAGCAGTTCTTC.

This clonotype was seen more than once but under ten times. For the CDR3, the DNA is TGCAGTGTAACGTTATTCAAGAGCGGGAGTAGAGATGAAGAGCAGTTCTTC. Its protein is CSVTLFKSGSRDEEQFF. The chain has TRBV20-1 and TRBJ2-1; 8 bases fit TRBD2. The V gene end was trimmed by 7 bases and the J gene end by 10 bases; junction bases not matched to a gene: 24. The CDR3 has 17 amino acids. Germline CDR1 reads DFQATT; CDR2 reads SNEGSKA (reference sequence).

A few counts support this clonotype. V and J are TRBV6-8 and TRBJ1-2, with 10 bases that match TRBD1. This CDR3 is built from 15 residues. CDR1 is MNHGY and CDR2 is SAAAGT in the germline V gene. The J segment lost 0 bases and the V segment lost 7 bases, leaving 5 bases of the junction unmatched. The CDR3: CASTRTGGANYGYTF. DNA of the CDR3: TGTGCCAGCACTCGGACAGGGGGAGCTAACTATGGCTACACCTTC.

There are a few counts of this clonotype. This rearrangement joins TRBV7-2 to TRBJ1-6; no reliable D call. The V end was cut by 2 bases, the J end by 8 bases, with 4 bases between. This CDR3 comprises 12 residues. The germline gives CDR1 SGHTA, CDR2 FQGNSA. This CDR3 is CASSLPHSPLHF. CDR3 nucleotide sequence: TGTGCCAGCAGCTTACCCCATTCACCCCTCCACTTT.

This clonotype came up a few times. V gene TRBV7-8 combines with J gene TRBJ2-3, with 8 bases aligning to TRBD1. CDR1 and CDR2 (germline): SGHVS, FQNEAQ. The CDR3 runs to 15 residues. V gave up 4 bases and J gave up 4 bases; unmatched junction bases: 7. This chain's CDR3 is CASSSRGQGPDTQYF. CDR3 coding DNA: TGTGCCAGCAGCTCCAGGGGGCAGGGACCAGATACGCAGTATTTT.

The chain combines TRBV7-9 with TRBJ1-2; TRBD1 might be the D (6 bases). With 0 bases removed from V and 8 bases from J, the gap between germline ends came to 13 bases. The CDR3 has 14 amino acids. Per the germline V gene, CDR1 is SEHNR and CDR2 is FQNEAQ (reference sequence). CDR3 sequence (DNA): TGTGCCAGCAGCTTAGCTAACGGACAGACCGGCTACACCTTC. Its translation: CASSLANGQTGYTF.

CDR3 DNA: TGCAGCGTTGTGGAACAGTCAGATACGCAGTATTTT. It translates to CSVVEQSDTQYF. The V and J genes are TRBV29-1 and TRBJ2-3; D is unclear. The V and J ends lost 4 bases and 4 bases respectively, with 9 bases between them. This CDR3 has 12 amino acids. Germline loops: CDR1 SQVTM, CDR2 ANQGSEA.

This rearrangement joins TRBV6-2 or TRBV6-3 to TRBJ2-5; no definite D call. V lost 2 bases and J lost 0, with 10 bases in between. Germline assignment: CDR1 MNHEY and CDR2 SVGEGT. This CDR3 is built from 15 residues. In nucleotides, the CDR3 is TGTGCCAGCAGTTACCGGTTCAAAAACCAAGAGACCCAGTACTTC. This gives the protein CASSYRFKNQETQYF.

In DNA, the CDR3 is TGTGCCAGCAGTTCCGCGGGACTAGCGGGAGGGCCCAATGAGCAGTTCTTC. Its translation: CASSSAGLAGGPNEQFF. This chain uses TRBV28 with TRBJ2-1, with 16 bases aligning to TRBD2. Per germline, CDR1 MDHEN and CDR2 SYDVKM. The J segment lost 6 bases and the V segment lost 4 bases, leaving 6 bases of the junction unmatched. The CDR3 extends over 17 amino acids.

This clonotype was seen only a few times. This chain connects TRBV28 to TRBJ2-7; TRBD1 aligns across 10 bases. The CDR3 loop spans 15 amino acids. CDR1 and CDR2 from the germline V gene are MDHEN and SYDVKM. The junction had 5 bases not matched to a gene; V was cut back by 4 bases and J by 2 bases. CDR3 residues: CASSSGQGSPYEQYF. For the CDR3, the DNA is TGTGCCAGCAGTTCGGGACAGGGGAGCCCCTACGAGCAGTACTTC.

This clonotype showed up just a few times. This rearrangement joins TRBV7-2 to TRBJ1-2, with 9 bases lining up with TRBD1. The V segment lost 5 bases and the J segment 5 bases; nucleotides outside the gene matches: 9. In germline, CDR1 is SGHTA, CDR2 FQGNSA. The CDR3 runs to 15 residues. CDR3 nucleotide sequence: TGTGCCAGCAGCCATCCCCCGGGACAGGGTTATGGCTACACCTTC. The encoded protein is CASSHPPGQGYGYTF. The full variable domain, with the rest looked up from reference TRBV7-2 and TRBJ1-2, is GAGVSQSPSNKVTEKGKDVELRCDPISGHTALYWYRQSLGQGLEFLIYFQGNSAPDKSGLPSDRFSAERTGGSVSTLTIQRTQQEDSAVYLCASSHPPGQGYGYTFGSGTRLTVV.

V usage is TRBV30 and J usage is TRBJ2-5, with unresolved D. V lost 2 bases and J 7 bases, leaving 11 bases between the germline ends. CDR3 length equals 12 residues. Per the germline V gene, CDR1 is GTSNPN and CDR2 is SVGIG (reference sequence). The CDR3: CAWSLPGTTQYF. The CDR3 DNA reads TGTGCCTGGAGTCTCCCCGGAACGACCCAGTACTTC.

This clonotype was observed many times. This chain joins TRBV12-3 or TRBV12-4 and TRBJ2-3; 9 nucleotides agree with TRBD1. With V trimmed by 5 bases and J by 2 bases, 5 bases remained unmatched. CDR3 size: 15 residues. CDR3 in DNA: TGTGCCAGCAGTCCAGGACAGGGGTACACAGATACGCAGTATTTT. It translates to CASSPGQGYTDTQYF.

This clonotype was counted a few times. This rearrangement joins TRBV19 to TRBJ2-2, with TRBD1 matching over 9 bases. Germline lookup yields CDR1 LNHDA and CDR2 SQIVND (reference sequence). This CDR3 is 14 amino acids long. V lost 8 bases, J lost 5 bases, and 6 bases stayed unmatched. CDR3 residues: CASQQGAGTGELFF. The CDR3 nucleotides are TGTGCCAGTCAACAGGGGGCTGGAACCGGGGAGCTGTTTTTT.

This clonotype showed up many times. The chain couples TRBV7-6 to TRBJ2-3, with 8 bases that match TRBD2. Germline V CDR1 and CDR2: SGHVS, FNYEAQ. The CDR3 has 16 amino acids. Germline trimming cut 5 bases from V and 1 base from J; bases unmatched to any gene: 8. Here the CDR3 reads CASSLWREVGTDTQYF. In DNA, the CDR3 is TGTGCCAGCAGCCTTTGGCGGGAGGTGGGCACAGATACGCAGTATTTT.

This sequence joins TRBV20-1 and TRBJ2-7; possibly TRBD2 for D (5 bases). CDR3 length: 11 amino acids. Germline V gene data show CDR1 as DFQATT and CDR2 as SNEGSKA (reference sequence). V shed 7 bases and J shed 2 bases, with 9 bases lying between them. The CDR3 region is CSVPGAYEQYF. In DNA, the CDR3 is TGCAGTGTCCCCGGGGCCTACGAGCAGTACTTC.